The clone carrying this T cell receptor (beta chain) was seen only a few times. The data derive from a study of PD-1 blockade in classical Hodgkin lymphoma. This table comes from immunoSEQ multiplex PCR, and its TCRdb copy is limited to in-frame clones, with some not included. Here the sample spans 6,000 to 6,500 clones, around 77% being singletons. Each and every patient relapsed after autologous stem cell transplantation, and patients got differing brentuximab vedotin exposure. Germline assignment: CDR1 SGDLS and CDR2 YYNGEE. This CDR3 is 15 amino acids long. The trim removed 0 bases at V and 6 bases at J, leaving 7 bases unmatched.

The genes are TRBV9 and TRBJ2-7; 9 positions match TRBD2. This receptor was taken from a human donor with classical Hodgkin lymphoma. Specimen: peripheral blood mononuclear cells (PBMCs), collected at baseline. CDR3 DNA: TGTGCCAGCAGCGTAGATTTAGCGGGAGTCGCCGAGCAGTACTTC. Translation: CASSVDLAGVAEQYF.